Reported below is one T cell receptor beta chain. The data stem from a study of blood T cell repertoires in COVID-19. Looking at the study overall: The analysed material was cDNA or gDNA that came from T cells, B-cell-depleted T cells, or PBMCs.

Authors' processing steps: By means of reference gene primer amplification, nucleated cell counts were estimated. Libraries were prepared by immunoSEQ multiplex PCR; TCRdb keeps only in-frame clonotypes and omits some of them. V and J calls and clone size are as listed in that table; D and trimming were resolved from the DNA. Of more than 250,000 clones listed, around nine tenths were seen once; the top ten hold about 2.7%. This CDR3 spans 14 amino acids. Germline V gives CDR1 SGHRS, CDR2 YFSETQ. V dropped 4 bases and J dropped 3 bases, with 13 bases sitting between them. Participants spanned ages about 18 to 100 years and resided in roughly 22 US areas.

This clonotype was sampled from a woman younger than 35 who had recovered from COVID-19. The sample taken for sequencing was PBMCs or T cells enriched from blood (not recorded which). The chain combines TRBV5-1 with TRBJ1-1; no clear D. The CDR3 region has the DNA TGCGCCAGCAGCCGCATAGATATCGACACTGAAGCTTTCTTT. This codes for CASSRIDIDTEAFF.